This T cell receptor (beta chain) comes out of a study of early T cells in non-severe SARS-CoV-2 infection. TCRdb ran MiXCR on the 5' RACE reads and lists one entry per CDR3 protein. This sample has about 72,000 distinct CDR3 sequences, with approximately 9.2% found just once. The CDR3 extends over 13 amino acids. Germline V gene data show CDR1 as LNHNV and CDR2 as YYDKDF (reference sequence). Trimming took 1 base from V and 5 from J, leaving 8 bases between them. The specimen sequenced was whole blood. V and J are TRBV15 and TRBJ1-1, with D maybe TRBD1 (5 bases). The clonotype comes from an adult who was a healthcare worker with PCR-confirmed SARS-CoV-2 infection or an uninfected control (not recorded which). CDR3 sequence reads: CATSRGAGTEAFF. The CDR3 bases are TGTGCCACCAGCAGAGGAGCAGGGACTGAAGCTTTCTTT. The whole variable domain, remainder taken from reference TRBV15 and TRBJ1-1, is DAMVIQNPRYQVTQFGKPVTLSCSQTLNHNVMYWYQQKSSQAPKLLFHYYDKDFNNEADTPDNFQSRRPNTSFCFLDIRSPGLGDTAMYLCATSRGAGTEAFFGQGTRLTVV.